This entry lists 16 T cell receptor beta chains sequenced from one sample in a study of CD8+ T cells in alopecia areata. cDNA serving as the sequencing template came from extracted, reverse transcribed RNA. The method was immunoSEQ multiplex PCR; TCRdb's version includes in-frame clones alone and lacks a portion of them. This table holds about 210,000 clones, about 40% found once. Treatment meaning: oral pan-JAK inhibitor, 5-10 mg twice daily. The specimen was CD4+ T cells sorted from blood, collected at approximately week 36, from a patient treated with tofacitinib. The receptors were gathered from a human donor with alopecia areata.

A few counts support this clone. The chain is built from TRBV15 and TRBJ2-5; unclear D gene. There are 8 residues in the CDR3. Germline values: CDR1 LNHNV, CDR2 YYDKDF (reference sequence). The CDR3 nucleotides are TGTGCGGGGGAGACCCAGTACTTC. Protein sequence: CAGETQYF.

Worth noting for this clone: A read error is likely, as this CDR3 ends without the conserved phenylalanine or tryptophan. The chain employs TRBV29-1 and TRBJ1-1; no clear D gene. From germline, CDR1 is SQVTM and CDR2 ANQGSEA. There are 15 residues in the CDR3. The ends were cut back, 6 bases at V and 0 bases at J, with 17 bases in the middle. CDR3 DNA: TGCAGCGTCCCAACCCCGGCTGCCATGAACACTGAAGCTTTCTCT. It specifies CSVPTPAAMNTEAFS.

This chain links TRBV5-1 with TRBJ1-1; 7 bases are a match to TRBD1. Germline lookup yields CDR1 SGHRS and CDR2 YFSETQ. The CDR3 is 16 residues long. With V trimmed by 3 bases and J by 0 bases, 8 bases remained unmatched. CDR3: CASSSMTGTMNTEAFF. The DNA for the CDR3 is TGCGCCAGCAGCTCGATGACAGGGACTATGAACACTGAAGCTTTCTTT.

The J gene is TRBJ2-1, the V gene TRBV6-4, with TRBD2 matching 7 bases. Germline trimming cut 4 bases from V and 9 bases from J; bases unmatched to any gene: 6. Germline values: CDR1 MRHNA, CDR2 SNTAGT. CDR3 length equals 13 residues. The CDR3, as DNA: TGTGCCAGCAGTGCCGGGGGGTTTGGTGAGCAGTTCTTC. As protein: CASSAGGFGEQFF.

The CDR3 bases are TGTGCCAGCAGCTTAGATCCGACTAGTGAGGAGACCCAGTACTTC. It yields the protein CASSLDPTSEETQYF. The J gene is TRBJ2-5, the V gene TRBV7-2, with a tentative D call TRBD2 (6 bases). Germline lookup yields CDR1 SGHTA and CDR2 FQGNSA. CDR3 size: 15 residues. The ends were cut back, 1 base at V and 5 bases at J, with 14 bases in the middle.

At least ten counts were recorded for this clone. The chain has TRBV18 and TRBJ2-5; 9 bases agree with TRBD1. CDR1 is KGHSH and CDR2 is LQKENI in the germline V gene. The CDR3 is 13 amino acids. Losses at the gene ends were 4 bases for V and 3 bases for J; bases not matched to a gene: 0. The CDR3 region has the DNA TGTGCCAGCTCACGGGACAGGGAAGAGACCCAGTACTTC. Its protein is CASSRDREETQYF.

The chain joins TRBV19 to TRBJ1-4; D possibly corresponds to TRBD1 (6 bases). V lost 8 bases, J lost 8 bases, and 12 bases lay in between. CDR3 length equals 12 residues. CDR1 is LNHDA and CDR2 is SQIVND in the germline V gene (reference sequence). The CDR3 loop is CASQQGREKLFF. The CDR3 DNA reads TGTGCCAGTCAACAGGGACGCGAAAAACTGTTTTTT.

On this clone: In the same sample, other DNA sequences code for this CDR3. V is TRBV9 and J is TRBJ2-3; unclear D gene. The V end lost 0 bases, the J end lost 3 bases, and 2 bases lay between the germline ends. The CDR3 consists of 12 residues. In germline, CDR1 is SGDLS, CDR2 YYNGEE. CDR3 DNA: TGTGCCAGCAGCGTAGGAACAGATACGCAGTATTTT. Translation: CASSVGTDTQYF.

The chain couples TRBV9 to TRBJ2-1; 10 bases map to TRBD2. The CDR3 contains 15 residues. CDR1 is SGDLS, CDR2 YYNGEE, per germline. The V gene end was trimmed by 0 bases and the J gene end by 8 bases; junction bases not matched to a gene: 5. As DNA, the CDR3 is TGTGCCAGCAGCGTAGGTCCTAGCGGGAGTTATGAGCAGTTCTTC. The encoded protein is CASSVGPSGSYEQFF.

V is TRBV30 and J is TRBJ1-5; D is ambiguous. The CDR3 has 14 residues. The V and J ends lost 0 bases and 9 bases respectively, with 15 bases between them. Per germline, CDR1 GTSNPN and CDR2 SVGIG (reference sequence). This CDR3 is CAWSVRAELRPQHF. CDR3 nucleotide sequence: TGTGCCTGGAGTGTACGGGCAGAGTTACGGCCCCAGCATTTT.

V usage is TRBV9 and J usage is TRBJ1-2; D is undetermined. CDR1 SGDLS and CDR2 YYNGEE come from the germline V gene. Trimming pared 3 bases from V and 4 bases from J, leaving 13 bases between. CDR3 size: 14 residues. In DNA, the CDR3 is TGTGCCAGCAGCGGCCTCCGGGATACCTATGGCTACACCTTC. Its translation: CASSGLRDTYGYTF.

V usage is TRBV9 and J usage is TRBJ2-3; possible D gene TRBD2, 5 bases. The CDR3 has 14 residues. Per germline, CDR1 SGDLS and CDR2 YYNGEE. V was shortened by 2 bases and J by 8 bases, with 15 bases between the two germline ends. The CDR3 reads CASSVGPGSGTQYF. The CDR3, as DNA: TGTGCCAGCAGCGTTGGTCCGGGGAGCGGTACGCAGTATTTT.

The chain has TRBV30 and TRBJ2-2; D is unclear. Trimming took 0 bases from V and 2 from J, leaving 7 bases between them. Germline loops: CDR1 GTSNPN, CDR2 SVGIG (reference sequence). CDR3 length: 14 residues. CDR3 sequence reads: CAWSVGYNTGELFF. The CDR3, as DNA: TGTGCCTGGAGTGTAGGTTACAACACCGGGGAGCTGTTTTTT.

The chain links TRBV6-1 to TRBJ2-1; D gene unclear. Deletions cut 7 bases from V and 11 bases from J, with 15 bases between. This CDR3 comprises 12 residues. Germline V lookup: CDR1 MNHNS, CDR2 SASEGT. The CDR3 bases are TGTGCCAGCACTTGGTTGGGTCACAAGCAGTTCTTC. Its translation: CASTWLGHKQFF.

This clone has a handful of counts. This chain connects TRBV6-5 to TRBJ2-5; D possibly corresponds to TRBD2 (5 bases). CDR3 size: 12 residues. Trimming pared 2 bases from V and 5 bases from J, leaving 6 bases between. CDR1 and CDR2 from the germline V gene are MNHEY and SVGAGI. The CDR3, as DNA: TGTGCCAGCAGTTACGGGAGTGAGACCCAGTACTTC. Its translation: CASSYGSETQYF.

The chain uses TRBV7-2 and TRBJ2-7; the match to TRBD2 covers 12 bases. Germline CDR1 SGHTA, CDR2 FQGNSA. V dropped 5 bases and J dropped 2; count of bases not matched to a gene: 4. This CDR3 contains 15 residues. The CDR3 loop reads CASSPRLAGAYEQYF. DNA for the CDR3: TGTGCCAGCAGCCCGAGACTAGCGGGAGCCTACGAGCAGTACTTC. Full variable domain (remainder filled in from reference TRBV7-2 and TRBJ2-7): GAGVSQSPSNKVTEKGKDVELRCDPISGHTALYWYRQSLGQGLEFLIYFQGNSAPDKSGLPSDRFSAERTGGSVSTLTIQRTQQEDSAVYLCASSPRLAGAYEQYFGPGTRLTVT.